The 10 T cell receptor beta chains below all came from one sample that was sequenced in a study of cytomegalovirus exposure and HLA in healthy donors (dated by TCRdb to about 2017). Library preparation was by the immunoSEQ multiplex PCR assay. For the multiplex PCR, a mixture combining 60 forward primers for TCR Vbeta segments and 13 reverse primers for TCR Jbeta segments was used. What TCRdb holds here is the immuneACCESS table cut down to in-frame rearrangements. Part of the clones is not present; checked against another copy, under half of the missing clones reflect an unresolved V gene, and the others are unexplained. The table of this sample itemizes tens of thousands of clones. The top ten clonotypes cover approximately 1.5% of the sample. Sequencing was performed on PBMCs. The receptors shown here come from a man between 25 and 39 years old in good health and CMV-seronegative.

This chain links TRBV29-1 with TRBJ2-5; D uncertain. CDR1 and CDR2 (germline): SQVTM, ANQGSEA. V lost 4 bases to trimming and J lost 3 bases, with 9 bases between them. This CDR3 has 12 amino acids. CDR3 loop: CSVGHFEETQYF. CDR3 DNA sequence: TGCAGCGTTGGACACTTCGAAGAGACCCAGTACTTC.

J is TRBJ2-7 and V is TRBV5-1, with 8 bases aligning to TRBD2. The germline gives CDR1 SGHRS, CDR2 YFSETQ. The J segment lost 7 bases and the V segment lost 0 bases, leaving 12 bases of the junction unmatched. CDR3 size: 16 residues. The CDR3 DNA reads as TGCGCCAGCAGCTTGGCTACGGGAGGGCTGGTAGGGGAGCAGTACTTC. Amino acid sequence: CASSLATGGLVGEQYF.

The gene calls are TRBV4-2 and TRBJ2-5; 10 positions agree with TRBD2. CDR3 length: 16 residues. With V trimmed by 3 bases and J by 4 bases, 8 bases remained unmatched. The germline V gene has CDR1 LGHNA and CDR2 YNFKEQ. CDR3 DNA sequence: TGTGCCAGCAGCCAGCTAGCGGGAGTTGAGGGAGAGACCCAGTACTTC. The encoded protein is CASSQLAGVEGETQYF.

This chain's CDR3 is CASSTGSSTDTQYF. The CDR3 DNA reads as TGCGCCAGCAGTACGGGTTCTAGCACAGATACGCAGTATTTT. The genes are TRBV4-3 and TRBJ2-3; D gene unclear. Germline lookup yields CDR1 LGHNA and CDR2 YSLEER. V was cut by 6 bases and J by 0 bases, with 10 bases left in between. The CDR3 length is 14 residues.

Here the CDR3 DNA reads TGCGCCAGCAGCCAAGATAGGACAGGGGACGATTACGAGCAGTACTTC. Protein product: CASSQDRTGDDYEQYF. V and J are TRBV4-3 and TRBJ2-7; 9 bases are a match to TRBD1. The germline gives CDR1 LGHNA, CDR2 YSLEER. The CDR3 totals 16 residues. J gave up 4 bases and V 0 bases, and 7 bases lay outside the gene matches.

The chain carries TRBV6-1 and TRBJ2-7; D might be TRBD2 (6 bases). CDR1 and CDR2 (germline): MNHNS, SASEGT. Between the trimmed V and J ends, which lost 4 bases and 6 bases, there was a span of 19 bases. The CDR3 has 15 amino acids. CDR3 protein: CASSALAALRGEQYF. The CDR3 DNA follows: TGTGCCAGCAGTGCCTTAGCGGCCCTGCGGGGCGAGCAGTACTTC.

The V call is TRBV7-9, the J call TRBJ1-2; 9 bases are a match to TRBD1. V gave up 4 bases and J gave up 6 bases; unmatched junction bases: 3. The CDR3 consists of 13 residues. The germline gives CDR1 SEHNR, CDR2 FQNEAQ (reference sequence). CDR3 sequence reads: CASSWTGENGYTF. The CDR3 nucleotides read TGTGCCAGCAGCTGGACAGGGGAGAATGGCTACACCTTC. Full variable domain (outside the CDR3, taken from reference TRBV7-9 and TRBJ1-2): DTGVSQNPRHKITKRGQNVTFRCDPISEHNRLYWYRQTLGQGPEFLTYFQNEAQLEKSRLLSDRFSAERPKGSFSTLEIQRTEQGDSAMYLCASSWTGENGYTFGSGTRLTVV.

The V gene is TRBV5-4, the J gene TRBJ1-1; 7 bases line up with TRBD1. Germline assignment: CDR1 SGHNT and CDR2 YYREEE (reference sequence). This CDR3 spans 14 amino acids. The J segment lost 1 base and the V segment lost 3 bases, leaving 3 bases of the junction unmatched. The CDR3 coding sequence is TGTGCCAGCAGCTCGACAGGGCAGAACACTGAAGCTTTCTTT. Amino acid sequence: CASSSTGQNTEAFF.

The chain carries TRBV27 and TRBJ2-7, with D perhaps matching TRBD2 (5 bases). The CDR3 is made up of 14 amino acids. Germline assignment: CDR1 MNHEY and CDR2 SMNVEV (reference sequence). V was shortened by 3 bases and J by 6 bases, with 15 bases between the two germline ends. In DNA form, the CDR3 reads TGTGCCAGCAGTTTTTTTGCTAGCTCGGGCGAGCAGTACTTC. Its translation is CASSFFASSGEQYF.

This chain uses TRBV20-1 with TRBJ2-7, with D maybe TRBD1 (5 bases). CDR1 and CDR2 (germline): DFQATT, SNEGSKA (reference sequence). The CDR3 has 11 residues. The CDR3 region has the DNA TGCGCAGGGTTAAGCTCCTACGAGCAGTACTTC. Protein sequence: CAGLSSYEQYF.